The T cell receptor (beta chain) described here comes from a study of beta chain features in type 1 diabetes. The study's findings and limits: Insertion counts at VDJ junctions were lower in type 1 diabetes patients, who also showed more deletions there. People with Type 1 diabetes carried modestly yet significantly shorter TCRB CDR3s in all four CD4+ subsets.

Germline values: CDR1 LNHDA, CDR2 SQIVND (reference sequence). The ends lost 6 bases at V and 4 bases at J; junction bases unmatched: 5. This CDR3 region has 13 residues. cDNA synthesis used the whole RNA isolate, giving expressed TCRB sequences. Repertoires were generated with immunoSEQ multiplex PCR, while TCRdb's copy carries only in-frame clones and drops some. The data show 250,000 to 300,000 clones, around 22% seen once. Using CD45RO/CCR7/CD25/CD127/CD95/CD27, CD4+ naive, central memory, regulatory and stem cell-like memory cells were sorted. Each of the sorted populations had a purity greater than 98%. Points on this clone: Its target is unknown.

Sequenced material: naive CD4+ T cells from blood. This receptor was taken from a woman aged 25 to 39 with type 1 diabetes. The V call is TRBV19, the J call TRBJ2-5; 7 bases line up with TRBD1. CDR3 residues: CASSLTGVETQYF. The CDR3 bases are TGTGCCAGTAGCCTTACAGGGGTAGAGACCCAGTACTTC. The full variable domain, completed using reference TRBV19 and TRBJ2-5, is DGGITQSPKYLFRKEGQNVTLSCEQNLNHDAMYWYRQDPGQGLRLIYYSQIVNDFQKGDIAEGYSVSREKKESFPLTVTSAQKNPTAFYLCASSLTGVETQYFGPGTRLLVL.